The entry below gives a single TCR beta chain sequence along with its context. It was with 60 Vbeta and 13 Jbeta primers that the PCR ran. Generated by immunoSEQ multiplex PCR, the TCRdb table keeps only in-frame clones and is missing some. Among approximately 140,000 clones, approximately 71% were seen once, and the ten largest hold 4.9%. The record originates from a study of cytomegalovirus exposure and HLA in healthy donors. The germline CDR1 and CDR2 sequences are LGHNA and YSLEER. V was pared by 1 base and J by 10 bases, with 6 bases of the junction left unmatched. CDR3 length equals 14 residues.

This receptor was taken from a woman aged 45-65 years in good health and CMV-seronegative. Material for sequencing was PBMCs. The rearrangement links TRBV4-3 to TRBJ2-1, with 8 positions matching TRBD2. Written as DNA, the CDR3 is TGCGCCAGCAGCCAAGTGATTGGCGGGGGGGAGCAGTTCTTC. Its translation is CASSQVIGGGEQFF.